The TCR beta chain under discussion was sequenced for a study of blood T cell repertoires in COVID-19. The CDR3 totals 12 residues. Germline V gene data show CDR1 as SNHLY and CDR2 as FYNNEI. V lost 4 bases and J lost 5; bases outside the gene matches: 2. As originally analysed: Amplification of reference gene primers was used by the study to estimate nucleated cell counts. Data came from immunoSEQ multiplex PCR; TCRdb stores just in-frame clones and leaves some out. D and trimming come from the DNA, and the V and J calls and clone size come from that table. The sample holds some 150,000 clones, 89% seen once.

V and J are TRBV2 and TRBJ2-7, with 7 bases identical to TRBD2. Sequencing input: peripheral blood. This TCR was sampled from a man aged 55 to 70 with acute or convalescent COVID-19. The CDR3 DNA follows: TGTGCCAGCAGTGGGGAGGGGAACGAGCAGTACTTC. Its protein product is CASSGEGNEQYF.